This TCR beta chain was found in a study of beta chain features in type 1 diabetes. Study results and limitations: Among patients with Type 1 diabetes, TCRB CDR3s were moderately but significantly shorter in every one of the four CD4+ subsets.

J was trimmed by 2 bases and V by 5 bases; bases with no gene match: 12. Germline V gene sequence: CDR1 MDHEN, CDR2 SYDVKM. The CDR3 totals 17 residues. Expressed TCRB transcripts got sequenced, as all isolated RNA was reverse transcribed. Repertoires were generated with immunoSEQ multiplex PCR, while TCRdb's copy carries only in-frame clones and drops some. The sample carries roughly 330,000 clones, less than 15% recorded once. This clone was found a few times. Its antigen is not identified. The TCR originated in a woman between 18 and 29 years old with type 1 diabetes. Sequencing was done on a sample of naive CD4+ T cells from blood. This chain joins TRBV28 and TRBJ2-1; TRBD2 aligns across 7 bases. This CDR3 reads CASSPPGGREPYNEQFF. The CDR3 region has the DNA TGTGCCAGCAGTCCCCCCGGCGGGCGGGAGCCCTACAATGAGCAGTTCTTC.